The next 10 T cell receptor beta chains were all read from a single sample in a study of OX40 agonist ivuxolimab in advanced cancers. Sequencing was performed with immunoSEQ multiplex PCR; in TCRdb, only in-frame clones are kept and a portion is missing. The repertoire holds around 75,000 clones, with roughly 91% as singletons. The specimen comprised CD4+ or CD8+ T cells sorted from blood, sampled in a trial of the OX40 agonist ivuxolimab. These receptors originate from an adult with an advanced solid tumor such as melanoma, head and neck, liver or kidney cancer.

This clone was picked up a small number of times. This rearrangement joins TRBV27 to TRBJ2-7; no reliable D call. The V gene's germline CDR1 is MNHEY and CDR2 SMNVEV (reference sequence). Trimming cost V 3 bases and J 4 bases, with 4 bases left between them. The CDR3 is made up of 11 amino acids. The CDR3 coding sequence is TGTGCCAGCAGTTTCGGATACGAGCAGTACTTC. It yields the protein CASSFGYEQYF.

This clone showed up just once. V and J are TRBV18 and TRBJ2-3; TRBD1 or TRBD2 may be the D gene (7 bases each). V was cut by 6 bases and J by 1 base, with 14 bases left in between. Germline-derived CDR1 and CDR2 are KGHSH and LQKENI. This CDR3 has 15 amino acids. The CDR3 sequence: CASSTRGGRTDTQYF. The CDR3, as DNA: TGTGCCAGCTCTACCAGGGGGGGCCGCACAGATACGCAGTATTTT.

This clone was seen a single time. The J gene is TRBJ1-2, the V gene TRBV7-9, with D uncertain. Trimming removed 5 bases at V and 8 bases at J, with 18 bases between. From germline, CDR1 is SEHNR and CDR2 FQNEAQ (reference sequence). The CDR3 totals 14 residues. The CDR3 is CASSVTQTLGGYTF. In nucleotides, the CDR3 is TGTGCCAGCAGCGTGACACAGACTTTGGGAGGCTACACCTTC.

The chain couples TRBV5-1 to TRBJ1-1; 7 nucleotides agree with TRBD1. Germline assignment: CDR1 SGHRS and CDR2 YFSETQ. V was pared by 3 bases and J by 2 bases, with 7 bases of the junction left unmatched. This CDR3 is 15 amino acids long. This CDR3 is CASSSGTAGNTEAFF. For the CDR3, the DNA is TGCGCCAGCAGCTCCGGGACAGCGGGCAACACTGAAGCTTTCTTT.

This clone was counted once. The genes are TRBV10-3 and TRBJ2-7; 10 nucleotides match TRBD1. From germline, CDR1 is ENHRY and CDR2 SYGVKD. With 3 bases clipped from V and 2 bases from J, the junction kept 4 bases outside the gene matches. This CDR3 is 15 amino acids long. CDR3 residues: CAISEGTGVTYEQYF. For the CDR3, the DNA is TGTGCCATCAGTGAAGGGACAGGGGTCACCTACGAGCAGTACTTC.

The V gene is TRBV18, the J gene TRBJ2-3; 8 bases match TRBD2. This CDR3 comprises 16 residues. Trimming removed 3 bases from V and 2 bases from J; junction bases left unmatched: 7. Germline values: CDR1 KGHSH, CDR2 LQKENI. The CDR3: CASSPERGYFTDTQYF. DNA of the CDR3: TGTGCCAGCTCACCCGAGCGGGGGTATTTCACAGATACGCAGTATTTT.

The chain combines TRBV28 with TRBJ2-1; D not certain. The CDR3 covers 15 residues. Trimming took 6 bases from V and 4 from J, leaving 16 bases between them. CDR1 and CDR2 (germline): MDHEN, SYDVKM. CDR3 DNA: TGTGCCAGCAGCTCCTCGACGCGGAAATACAATGAGCAGTTCTTC. This sequence encodes CASSSSTRKYNEQFF.

The V call is TRBV6-6, the J call TRBJ2-7; 12 bases agree with TRBD2. V was clipped by 2 bases and J by 3 bases; unmatched bases: 2. The CDR3 extends over 15 amino acids. Germline CDR1 and CDR2: MNHNY and SVGAGI (reference sequence). The CDR3 coding sequence is TGTGCCAGCAGTTACCCGACTAGCGGGAGCTACGAGCAGTACTTC. This translates into CASSYPTSGSYEQYF.

The chain is built from TRBV27 and TRBJ2-6, with a tentative D call TRBD2 (6 bases). CDR3 length: 16 amino acids. V dropped 1 base and J dropped 2 bases, with 9 bases sitting between them. The germline V gene has CDR1 MNHEY and CDR2 SMNVEV (reference sequence). CDR3 in DNA: TGTGCCAGCAGTTTATGGGGGACTGCTGGGGCCAACGTCCTGACTTTC. Translating it yields CASSLWGTAGANVLTF.

The gene calls are TRBV30 and TRBJ1-3; no clear D. The CDR3 runs 11 residues. Germline CDR1 GTSNPN, CDR2 SVGIG (reference sequence). V was clipped by 8 bases and J by 0 bases, with 5 bases between them. The CDR3 DNA reads TGTGCCCGAAGCTCTGGAAACACCATATATTTT. Amino acids: CARSSGNTIYF.